This T cell receptor beta chain was retrieved from a study of patients and donors after allogeneic stem cell transplantation. TCRdb redid the calling of the RT-PCR reads with MiXCR, one entry per CDR3 protein. The table lists tens of thousands of distinct CDR3 sequences, about 48% of them singletons, with 60% to 65% in the top ten. Germline CDR1 and CDR2: KGHSH and LQKENI. This CDR3 has 13 residues. V was trimmed by 3 bases and J by 5 bases, leaving 10 bases between them. The source of this sequence is a human donor who was either an allogeneic HSCT recipient or a stem cell or donor lymphocyte infusion donor (not recorded which). It is not recorded whose cells these are; they may come from a transplant donor. The sequencing sample was made of blood, either unsorted or a sorted T cell fraction (not recorded which). V usage is TRBV18 and J usage is TRBJ1-1; TRBD1 is a possible D gene (5 bases). CDR3 protein: CASSPGAGTEAFF. The CDR3 nucleotides are TGTGCCAGCTCACCCGGGGCCGGGACTGAAGCTTTCTTT. The entire variable domain, with the rest obtained from reference TRBV18 and TRBJ1-1, is as follows: NAGVMQNPRHLVRRRGQEARLRCSPMKGHSHVYWYRQLPEEGLKFMVYLQKENIIDESGMPKERFSAEFPKEGPSILRIQQVVRGDSAAYFCASSPGAGTEAFFGQGTRLTVV.